The entry below describes one TCR beta chain. Antigen: not known. The data stem from a study of T cell responses to AZD1222 COVID-19 vaccine. V was trimmed by 4 bases and J by 2 bases, leaving 13 bases between them. CDR1 and CDR2 from the germline V gene are SQVTM and ANQGSEA. This CDR3 has 14 amino acids. Method: immunoSEQ multiplex PCR; TCRdb's copy keeps in-frame clones and lacks some. The sample consists of around 140,000 clones, roughly nine tenths of them appearing once. Study observations and caveats: An increase in Spike-specific TCR breadth and depth was observed after two AZD1222 doses. Unmutated variant regions are reportedly targeted by nearly half of spike-specific TCRs. All repertoire sampling was performed exclusively after the peak T cell response. Of the AZD1222 recipients, only 5 or 6 were seropositive at baseline.

The sample here was peripheral blood, taken 28 days after the second AZD1222 dose. The V and J genes are TRBV29-1 and TRBJ2-3; the D gene is possibly TRBD1 (6 bases). The sequence derives from an adult who received the AZD1222 COVID-19 vaccine. CDR3 sequence (DNA): TGCAGCGTTGGGGGGCGACTTAACACAGATACGCAGTATTTT. This gives the protein CSVGGRLNTDTQYF.